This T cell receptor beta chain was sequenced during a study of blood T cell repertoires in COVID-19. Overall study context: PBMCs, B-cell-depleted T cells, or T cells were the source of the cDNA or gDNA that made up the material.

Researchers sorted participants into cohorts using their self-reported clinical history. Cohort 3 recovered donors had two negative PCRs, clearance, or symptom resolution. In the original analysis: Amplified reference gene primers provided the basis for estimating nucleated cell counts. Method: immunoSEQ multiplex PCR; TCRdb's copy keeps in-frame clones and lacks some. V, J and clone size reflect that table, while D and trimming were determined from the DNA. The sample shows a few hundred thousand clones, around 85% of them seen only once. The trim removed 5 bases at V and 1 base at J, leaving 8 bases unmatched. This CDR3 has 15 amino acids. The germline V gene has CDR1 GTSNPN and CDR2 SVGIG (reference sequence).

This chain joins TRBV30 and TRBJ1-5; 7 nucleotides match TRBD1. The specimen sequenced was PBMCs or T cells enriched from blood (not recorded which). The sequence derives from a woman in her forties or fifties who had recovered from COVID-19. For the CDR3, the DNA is TGTGCCTGGTCCCCCCTGGACAGGAGCAATCAGCCCCAGCATTTT. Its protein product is CAWSPLDRSNQPQHF. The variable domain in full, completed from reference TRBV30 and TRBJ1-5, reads SQTIHQWPATLVQPVGSPLSLECTVEGTSNPNLYWYRQAAGRGLQLLFYSVGIGQISSEVPQNLSASRPQDRQFILSSKKLLLSDSGFYLCAWSPLDRSNQPQHFGDGTRLSIL.